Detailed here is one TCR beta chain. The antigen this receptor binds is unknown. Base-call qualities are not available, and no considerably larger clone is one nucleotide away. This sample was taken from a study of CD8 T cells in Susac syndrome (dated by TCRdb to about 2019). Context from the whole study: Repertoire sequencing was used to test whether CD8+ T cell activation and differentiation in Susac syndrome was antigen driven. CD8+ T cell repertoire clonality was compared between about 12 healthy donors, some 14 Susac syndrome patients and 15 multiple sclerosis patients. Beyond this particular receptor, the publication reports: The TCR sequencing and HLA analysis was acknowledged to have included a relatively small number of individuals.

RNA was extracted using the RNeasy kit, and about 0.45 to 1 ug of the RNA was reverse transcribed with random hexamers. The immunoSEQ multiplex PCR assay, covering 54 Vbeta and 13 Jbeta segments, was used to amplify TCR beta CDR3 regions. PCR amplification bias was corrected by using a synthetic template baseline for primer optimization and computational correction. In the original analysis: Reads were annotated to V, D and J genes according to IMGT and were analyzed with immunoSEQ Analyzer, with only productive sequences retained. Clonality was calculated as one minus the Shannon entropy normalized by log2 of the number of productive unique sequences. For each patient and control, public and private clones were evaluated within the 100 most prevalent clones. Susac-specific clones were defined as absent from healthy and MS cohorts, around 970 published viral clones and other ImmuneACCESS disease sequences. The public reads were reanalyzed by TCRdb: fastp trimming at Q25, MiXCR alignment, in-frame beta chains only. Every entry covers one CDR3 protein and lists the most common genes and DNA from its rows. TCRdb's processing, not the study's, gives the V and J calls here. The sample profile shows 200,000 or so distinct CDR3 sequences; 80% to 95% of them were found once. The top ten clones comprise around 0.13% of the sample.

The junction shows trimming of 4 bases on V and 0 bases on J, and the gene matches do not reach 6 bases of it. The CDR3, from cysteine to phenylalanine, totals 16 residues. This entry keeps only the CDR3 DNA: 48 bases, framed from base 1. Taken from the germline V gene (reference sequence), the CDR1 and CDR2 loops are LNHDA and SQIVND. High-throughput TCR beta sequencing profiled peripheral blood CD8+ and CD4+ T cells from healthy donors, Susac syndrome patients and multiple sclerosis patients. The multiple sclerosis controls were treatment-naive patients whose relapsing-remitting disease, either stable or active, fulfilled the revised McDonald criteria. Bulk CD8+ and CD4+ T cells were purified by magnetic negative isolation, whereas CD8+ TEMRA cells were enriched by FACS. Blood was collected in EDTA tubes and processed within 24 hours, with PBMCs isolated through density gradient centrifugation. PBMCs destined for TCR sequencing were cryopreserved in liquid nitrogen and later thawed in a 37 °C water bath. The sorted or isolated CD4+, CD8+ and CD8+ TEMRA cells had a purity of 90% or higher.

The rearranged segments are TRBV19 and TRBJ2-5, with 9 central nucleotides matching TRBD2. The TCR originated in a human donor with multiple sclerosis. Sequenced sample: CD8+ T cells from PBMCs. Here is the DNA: TGTGCCAGTAGTACCGGCGGGAGGGCCTACCAAGAGACCCAGTACTTC. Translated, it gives CASSTGGRAYQETQYF.